This TCR beta chain stems from a study of cytomegalovirus exposure and HLA in healthy donors. Study-level points and caveats: Associated with cytomegalovirus, according to the listing, were about 160 TCR beta chains. Accurate HLA-A and HLA-B prediction from TCR beta sequences was reported for most subjects. For most TCR beta V segments, an earlier analysis put the productive rate at about 87% or about 30% of the time.

Primers: 60 Vbeta forward and 13 Jbeta reverse. The table came from immunoSEQ multiplex PCR; TCRdb's copy has only in-frame clones and leaves some out. There are about 93,000 clones in the sample; roughly 72% occur only once, and around 0.63% lies in the top ten. The germline V gene has CDR1 SEHNR and CDR2 FQNEAQ (reference sequence). CDR3 length: 16 residues. J lost 0 bases, V lost 3 bases, and 4 bases had no gene match. On this clone itself: What it binds is not known.

The specimen sequenced was PBMCs. The chain links TRBV7-9 to TRBJ2-3, with 9 bases matching TRBD2. This receptor was taken from a man in his thirties or forties in good health and CMV-seronegative. The CDR3 is CASSLTSGASTDTQYF. Written as DNA, the CDR3 is TGTGCCAGCAGCTTGACTAGCGGAGCTAGCACAGATACGCAGTATTTT.